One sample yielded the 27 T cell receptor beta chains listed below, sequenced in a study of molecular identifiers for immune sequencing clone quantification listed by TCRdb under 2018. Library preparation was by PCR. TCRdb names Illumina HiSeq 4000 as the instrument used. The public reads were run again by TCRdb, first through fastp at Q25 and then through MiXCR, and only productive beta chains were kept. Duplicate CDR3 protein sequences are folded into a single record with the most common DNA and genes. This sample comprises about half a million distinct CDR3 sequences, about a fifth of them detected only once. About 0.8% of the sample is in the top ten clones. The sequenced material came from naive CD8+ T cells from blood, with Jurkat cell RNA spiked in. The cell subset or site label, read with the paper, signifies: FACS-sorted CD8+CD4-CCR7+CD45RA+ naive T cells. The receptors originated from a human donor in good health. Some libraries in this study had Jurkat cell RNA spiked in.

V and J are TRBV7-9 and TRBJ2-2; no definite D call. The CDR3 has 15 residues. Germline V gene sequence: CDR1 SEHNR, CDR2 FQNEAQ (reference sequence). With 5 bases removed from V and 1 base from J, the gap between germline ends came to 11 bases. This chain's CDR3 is CASSLPVVNTGELFF. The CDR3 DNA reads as TGTGCCAGCAGCCTTCCGGTGGTGAACACCGGGGAGCTGTTTTTT.

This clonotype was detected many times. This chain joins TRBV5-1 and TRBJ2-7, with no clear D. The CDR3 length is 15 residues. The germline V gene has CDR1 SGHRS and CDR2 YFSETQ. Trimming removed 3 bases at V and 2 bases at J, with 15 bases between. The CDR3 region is CASSSVAPLAYEQYF. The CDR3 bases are TGCGCCAGCAGCTCTGTCGCTCCCTTAGCCTACGAGCAGTACTTC.

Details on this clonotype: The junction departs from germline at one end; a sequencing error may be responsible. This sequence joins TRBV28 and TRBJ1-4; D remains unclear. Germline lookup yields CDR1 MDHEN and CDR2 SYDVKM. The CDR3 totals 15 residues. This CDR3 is CASSFSPGENEELFF. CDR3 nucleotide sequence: TGTGCCAGCAGTTTCTCTCCGGGCGAAAATGAAGAACTGTTTTTT.

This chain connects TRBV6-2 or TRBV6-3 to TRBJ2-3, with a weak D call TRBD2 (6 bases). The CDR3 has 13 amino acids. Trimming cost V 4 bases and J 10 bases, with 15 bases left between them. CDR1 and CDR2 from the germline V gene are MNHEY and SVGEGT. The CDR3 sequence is CASSSPLGGPQYF. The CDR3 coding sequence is TGTGCCAGCAGTTCCCCCCTGGGAGGTCCGCAGTATTTT.

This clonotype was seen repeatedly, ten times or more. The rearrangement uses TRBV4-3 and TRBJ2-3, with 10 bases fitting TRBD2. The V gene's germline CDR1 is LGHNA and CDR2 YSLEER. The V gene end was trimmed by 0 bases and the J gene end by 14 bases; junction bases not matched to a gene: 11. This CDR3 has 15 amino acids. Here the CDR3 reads CASSQERLAGQIRYF. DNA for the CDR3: TGCGCCAGCAGCCAAGAGAGACTAGCGGGTCAGATTCGGTATTTT.

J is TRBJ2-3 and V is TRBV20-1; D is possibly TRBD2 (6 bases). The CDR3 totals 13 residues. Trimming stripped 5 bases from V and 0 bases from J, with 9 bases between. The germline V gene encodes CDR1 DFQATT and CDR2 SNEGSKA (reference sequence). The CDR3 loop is CSAVTSSTDTQYF. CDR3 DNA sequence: TGCAGTGCTGTGACTAGTAGCACAGATACGCAGTATTTT.

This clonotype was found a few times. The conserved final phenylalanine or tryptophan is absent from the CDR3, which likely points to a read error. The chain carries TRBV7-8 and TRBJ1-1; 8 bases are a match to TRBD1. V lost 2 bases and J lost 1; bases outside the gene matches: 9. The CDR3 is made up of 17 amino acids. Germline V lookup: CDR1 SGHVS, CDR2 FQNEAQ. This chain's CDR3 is CASSLWTGLASNTEAFL. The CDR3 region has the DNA TGTGCCAGCAGCTTATGGACAGGGCTAGCTTCGAACACTGAAGCTTTCTTA.

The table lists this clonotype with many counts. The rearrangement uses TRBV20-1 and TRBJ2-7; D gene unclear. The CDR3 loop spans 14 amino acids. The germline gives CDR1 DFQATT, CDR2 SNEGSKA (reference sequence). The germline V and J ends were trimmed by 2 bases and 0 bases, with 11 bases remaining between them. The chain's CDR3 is CSARPQELSYEQYF. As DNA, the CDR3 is TGCAGTGCTAGACCCCAGGAACTCTCCTACGAGCAGTACTTC.

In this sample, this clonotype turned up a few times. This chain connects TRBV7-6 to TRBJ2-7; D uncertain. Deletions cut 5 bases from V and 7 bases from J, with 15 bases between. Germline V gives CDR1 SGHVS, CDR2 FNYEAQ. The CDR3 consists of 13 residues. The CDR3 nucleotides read TGTGCCAGCAGCCCCTACCTGTCGAGTGAGCAGTACTTC. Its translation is CASSPYLSSEQYF.

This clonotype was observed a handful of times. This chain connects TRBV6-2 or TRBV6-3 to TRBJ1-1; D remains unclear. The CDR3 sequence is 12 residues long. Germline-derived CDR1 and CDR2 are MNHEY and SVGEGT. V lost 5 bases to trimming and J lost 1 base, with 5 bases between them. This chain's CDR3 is CASSVTNTEAFF. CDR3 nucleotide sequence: TGTGCCAGCAGTGTTACGAACACTGAAGCTTTCTTT.

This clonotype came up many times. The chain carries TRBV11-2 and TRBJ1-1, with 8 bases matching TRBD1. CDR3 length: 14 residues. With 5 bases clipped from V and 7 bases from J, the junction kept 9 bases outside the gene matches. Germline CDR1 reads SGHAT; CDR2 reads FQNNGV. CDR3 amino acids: CASSRGQGTFEAFF. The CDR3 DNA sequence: TGTGCCAGCAGCCGAGGACAGGGCACCTTTGAAGCTTTCTTT.

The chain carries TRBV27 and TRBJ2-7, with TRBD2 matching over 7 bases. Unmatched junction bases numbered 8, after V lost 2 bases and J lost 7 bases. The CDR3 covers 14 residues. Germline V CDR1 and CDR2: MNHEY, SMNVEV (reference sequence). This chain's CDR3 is CASSLTGGVDEQYF. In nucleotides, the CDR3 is TGTGCCAGCAGTTTAACGGGAGGAGTGGATGAGCAGTACTTC.

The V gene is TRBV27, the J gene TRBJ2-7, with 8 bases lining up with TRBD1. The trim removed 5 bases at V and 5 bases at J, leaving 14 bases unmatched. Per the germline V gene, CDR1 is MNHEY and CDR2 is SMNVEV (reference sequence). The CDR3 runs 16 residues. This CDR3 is CASSLVSSGGIHEQYF. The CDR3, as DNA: TGTGCCAGCAGTCTAGTCTCGTCAGGGGGCATCCACGAGCAGTACTTC.

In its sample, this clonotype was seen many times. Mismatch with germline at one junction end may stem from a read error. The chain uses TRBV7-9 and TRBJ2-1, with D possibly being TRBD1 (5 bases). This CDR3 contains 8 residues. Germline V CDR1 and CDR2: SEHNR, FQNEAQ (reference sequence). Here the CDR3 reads CATLIGDF. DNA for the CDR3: TGTGCCACTCTCATAGGGGATTTC.

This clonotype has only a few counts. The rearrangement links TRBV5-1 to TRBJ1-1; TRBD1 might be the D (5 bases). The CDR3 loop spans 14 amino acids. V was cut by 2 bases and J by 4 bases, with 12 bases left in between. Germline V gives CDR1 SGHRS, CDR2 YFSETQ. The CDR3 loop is CASSFQGGRTEAFF. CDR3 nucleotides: TGCGCCAGCAGCTTTCAGGGAGGGCGCACTGAAGCTTTCTTT.

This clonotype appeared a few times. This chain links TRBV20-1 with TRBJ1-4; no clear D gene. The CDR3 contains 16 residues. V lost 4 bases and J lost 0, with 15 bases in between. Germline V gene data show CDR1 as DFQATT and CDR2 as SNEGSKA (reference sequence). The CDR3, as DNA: TGCAGTGCTACAGACCCACAGCGTGCAACTAATGAAAAACTGTTTTTT. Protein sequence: CSATDPQRATNEKLFF.

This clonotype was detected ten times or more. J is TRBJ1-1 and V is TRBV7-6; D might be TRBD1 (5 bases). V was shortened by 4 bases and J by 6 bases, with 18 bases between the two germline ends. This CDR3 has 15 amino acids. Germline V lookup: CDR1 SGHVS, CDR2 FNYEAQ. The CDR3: CASSWGDPTDSEAFF. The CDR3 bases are TGTGCCAGCAGCTGGGGGGATCCTACGGATTCTGAAGCTTTCTTT.

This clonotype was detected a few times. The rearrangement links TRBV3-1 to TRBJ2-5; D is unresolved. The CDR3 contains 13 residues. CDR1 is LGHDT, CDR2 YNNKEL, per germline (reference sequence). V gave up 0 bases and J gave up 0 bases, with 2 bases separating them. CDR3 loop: CASSQENQETQYF. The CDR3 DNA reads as TGTGCCAGCAGCCAAGAAAACCAAGAGACCCAGTACTTC.

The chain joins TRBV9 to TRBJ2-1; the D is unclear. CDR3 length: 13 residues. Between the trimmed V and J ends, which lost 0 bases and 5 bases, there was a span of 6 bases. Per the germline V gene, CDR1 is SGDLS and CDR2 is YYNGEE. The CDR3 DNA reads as TGTGCCAGCAGCGTAGAAGGGAACAATGAGCAGTTCTTC. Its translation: CASSVEGNNEQFF.

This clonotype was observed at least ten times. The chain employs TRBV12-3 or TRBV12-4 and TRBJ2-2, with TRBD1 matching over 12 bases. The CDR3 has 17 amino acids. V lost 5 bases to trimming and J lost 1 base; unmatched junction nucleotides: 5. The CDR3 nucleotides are TGTGCCAGCAGTGGGGGACAGGGGGCCGGGAACACCGGGGAGCTGTTTTTT. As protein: CASSGGQGAGNTGELFF.

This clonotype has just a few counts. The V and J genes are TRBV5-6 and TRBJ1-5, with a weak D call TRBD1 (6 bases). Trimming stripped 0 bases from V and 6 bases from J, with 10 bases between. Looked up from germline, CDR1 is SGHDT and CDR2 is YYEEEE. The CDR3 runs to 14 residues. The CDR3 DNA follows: TGTGCCAGCAGCTTGGTGGGGGCGGCTCAGCCCCAGCATTTT. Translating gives CASSLVGAAQPQHF.

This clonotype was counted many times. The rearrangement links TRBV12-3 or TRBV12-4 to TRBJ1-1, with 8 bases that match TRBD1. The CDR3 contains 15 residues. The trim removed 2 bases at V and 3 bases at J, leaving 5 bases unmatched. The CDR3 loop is CASSLRTGMDTEAFF. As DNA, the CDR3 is TGTGCCAGCAGTTTACGGACAGGGATGGACACTGAAGCTTTCTTT.

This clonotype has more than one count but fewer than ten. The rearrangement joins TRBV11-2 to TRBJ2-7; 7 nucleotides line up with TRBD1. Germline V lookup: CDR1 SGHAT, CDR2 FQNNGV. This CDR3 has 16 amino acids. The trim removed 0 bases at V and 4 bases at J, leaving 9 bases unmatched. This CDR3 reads CASSLDPGTALYEQYF. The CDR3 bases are TGTGCCAGCAGCTTAGATCCCGGGACAGCCCTATACGAGCAGTACTTC.

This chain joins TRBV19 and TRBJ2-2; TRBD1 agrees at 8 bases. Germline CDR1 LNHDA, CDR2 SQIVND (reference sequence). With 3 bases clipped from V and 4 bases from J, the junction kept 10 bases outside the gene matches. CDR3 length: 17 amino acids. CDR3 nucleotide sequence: TGTGCCAGTAGTATGGGCAGGGGGCTCATTGGCACCGGGGAGCTGTTTTTT. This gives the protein CASSMGRGLIGTGELFF.

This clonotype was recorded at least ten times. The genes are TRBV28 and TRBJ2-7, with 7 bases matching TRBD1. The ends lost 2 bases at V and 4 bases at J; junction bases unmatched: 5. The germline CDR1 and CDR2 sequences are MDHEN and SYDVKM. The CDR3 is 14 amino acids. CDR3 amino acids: CASSLKGAWYEQYF. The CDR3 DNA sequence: TGTGCCAGCAGTTTAAAGGGGGCTTGGTACGAGCAGTACTTC.

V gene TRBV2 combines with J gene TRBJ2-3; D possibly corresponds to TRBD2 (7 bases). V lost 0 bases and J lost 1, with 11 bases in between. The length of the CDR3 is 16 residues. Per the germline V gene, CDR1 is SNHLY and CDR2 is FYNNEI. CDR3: CASSEAVGGRTDTQYF. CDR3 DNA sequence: TGTGCCAGCAGTGAAGCGGTGGGGGGGCGCACAGATACGCAGTATTTT.

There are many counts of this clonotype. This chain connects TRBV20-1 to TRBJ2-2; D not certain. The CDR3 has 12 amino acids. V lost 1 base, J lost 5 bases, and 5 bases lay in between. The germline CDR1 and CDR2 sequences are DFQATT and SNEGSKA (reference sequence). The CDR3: CSARAVTGELFF. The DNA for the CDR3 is TGCAGTGCTAGAGCCGTAACCGGGGAGCTGTTTTTT.